Following are 9 T cell receptor beta chains from one sample sequenced in a study of long-term antiretroviral therapy in people with HIV (dated by TCRdb to between 2021 and 2023). Sequencing of the TRB variable region was done with the immunoSEQ hsTCRB v3.0 assay at survey level resolution. TCRdb's version of the immuneACCESS table is confined to in-frame rearrangements and falls short of the full clone set. An unresolved V gene accounts for under half of the shortfall where checked; the remainder is of unknown origin. The sample data list around 15,000 clones, and approximately 90% of these were observed just once. The ten largest clones add up to 10% to 15% of the sample. This specimen was unsorted PBMCs, taken 6.9 years after starting antiretroviral therapy. These receptors were taken from a man between 50 and 59 years old with HIV.

This clone was seen once. The V call is TRBV7-3, the J call TRBJ2-7; the match to TRBD2 covers 10 bases. This CDR3 region has 22 residues. Per the germline V gene, CDR1 is SGHTA and CDR2 is FQGTGA. V was clipped by 5 bases and J by 0 bases; unmatched bases: 25. This CDR3 is CASSTGDRRASGSLLSSYEQYF. DNA of the CDR3: TGTGCCAGCAGCACCGGCGACAGGCGAGCTAGCGGGAGTCTTTTAAGCTCCTACGAGCAGTACTTC. Supplemented by reference TRBV7-3 and TRBJ2-7, the full variable domain reads GAGVSQTPSNKVTEKGKYVELRCDPISGHTALYWYRQSLGQGPEFLIYFQGTGAADDSGLPNDRFFAVRPEGSVSTLKIQRTERGDSAVYLCASSTGDRRASGSLLSSYEQYFGPGTRLTVT.

The V and J genes are TRBV6-6 and TRBJ1-1; possibly TRBD1 for D (5 bases). V was pared by 2 bases and J by 1 base, with 5 bases between. The CDR3 covers 13 residues. The V gene's germline CDR1 is MNHNY and CDR2 SVGAGI (reference sequence). The CDR3 nucleotides read TGTGCCAGCAGTTACGGGACGAACACTGAAGCTTTCTTT. It is translated as CASSYGTNTEAFF.

The genes are TRBV18 and TRBJ2-7; D perhaps matches TRBD1 (5 bases). CDR1 is KGHSH, CDR2 LQKENI, per germline. The V gene lost 0 bases and the J gene lost 3 bases, with 18 bases spanning the gap. The CDR3 runs 17 residues. The CDR3 DNA sequence: TGTGCCAGCTCACCACCCTCCCAGGGTTCCCAACACTACGAGCAGTACTTC. Translating gives CASSPPSQGSQHYEQYF. The full variable domain, its missing parts supplied by reference TRBV18 and TRBJ2-7, is NAGVMQNPRHLVRRRGQEARLRCSPMKGHSHVYWYRQLPEEGLKFMVYLQKENIIDESGMPKERFSAEFPKEGPSILRIQQVVRGDSAAYFCASSPPSQGSQHYEQYFGPGTRLTVT.

The chain has TRBV7-8 and TRBJ2-1; D gene unclear. CDR1 and CDR2 (germline): SGHVS, FQNEAQ. CDR3 size: 12 residues. Trimming shortened V by 3 bases and J by 11 bases, and 11 bases separated the two germline ends. The CDR3: CASSFPKTQQFF. The DNA for the CDR3 is TGTGCCAGCAGCTTCCCGAAGACCCAGCAGTTCTTC.

Details on this clone: The same CDR3 arises from other DNA sequences in this sample as well. The genes are TRBV7-8 and TRBJ2-7; D not certain. V lost 1 base to trimming and J lost 4 bases, with 5 bases between them. Germline assignment: CDR1 SGHVS and CDR2 FQNEAQ. The CDR3 consists of 12 residues. The CDR3 region has the DNA TGTGCCAGCAGCTTAGGAGCTTACGAGCAGTACTTC. It translates to CASSLGAYEQYF.

The genes are TRBV30 and TRBJ1-5; D remains unclear. This CDR3 is 14 amino acids long. The V end lost 0 bases, the J end lost 0 bases, and 6 bases lay between the germline ends. CDR1 is GTSNPN and CDR2 is SVGIG in the germline V gene (reference sequence). CDR3 DNA: TGTGCCTGGAGTGTCTCCGATAGCAATCAGCCCCAGCATTTT. Its protein is CAWSVSDSNQPQHF.

The chain has TRBV19 and TRBJ2-5; a weak D match, TRBD2 (6 bases). The V end was cut by 3 bases, the J end by 1 base, with 12 bases between. Germline V gene sequence: CDR1 LNHDA, CDR2 SQIVND (reference sequence). The CDR3 consists of 15 residues. CDR3 DNA: TGTGCCAGTAGTATGGGTAGCGGCAGCCAAGAGACCCAGTACTTC. This codes for CASSMGSGSQETQYF.

This clone qualifies as medium-sized. The chain combines TRBV29-1 with TRBJ2-1; 7 nucleotides line up with TRBD2. The trim removed 6 bases at V and 6 bases at J, leaving 5 bases unmatched. From germline, CDR1 is SQVTM and CDR2 ANQGSEA. The CDR3 is 12 amino acids. CDR3 amino acids: CSVWTRLNEQFF. Written as DNA, the CDR3 is TGCAGCGTATGGACTAGGCTCAATGAGCAGTTCTTC.

The chain couples TRBV7-3 to TRBJ2-5, with D perhaps given as TRBD1 or TRBD2 (5 bases each). Germline assignment: CDR1 SGHTA and CDR2 FQGTGA. The CDR3 has 14 residues. V was shortened by 0 bases and J by 3 bases, with 8 bases between the two germline ends. CDR3 in amino acids: CASSLTGAEETQYF. CDR3 coding DNA: TGTGCCAGCAGCTTAACCGGGGCTGAAGAGACCCAGTACTTC. Together with reference TRBV7-3 and TRBJ2-5, the CDR3 gives the full variable domain: GAGVSQTPSNKVTEKGKYVELRCDPISGHTALYWYRQSLGQGPEFLIYFQGTGAADDSGLPNDRFFAVRPEGSVSTLKIQRTERGDSAVYLCASSLTGAEETQYFGPGTRLLVL.